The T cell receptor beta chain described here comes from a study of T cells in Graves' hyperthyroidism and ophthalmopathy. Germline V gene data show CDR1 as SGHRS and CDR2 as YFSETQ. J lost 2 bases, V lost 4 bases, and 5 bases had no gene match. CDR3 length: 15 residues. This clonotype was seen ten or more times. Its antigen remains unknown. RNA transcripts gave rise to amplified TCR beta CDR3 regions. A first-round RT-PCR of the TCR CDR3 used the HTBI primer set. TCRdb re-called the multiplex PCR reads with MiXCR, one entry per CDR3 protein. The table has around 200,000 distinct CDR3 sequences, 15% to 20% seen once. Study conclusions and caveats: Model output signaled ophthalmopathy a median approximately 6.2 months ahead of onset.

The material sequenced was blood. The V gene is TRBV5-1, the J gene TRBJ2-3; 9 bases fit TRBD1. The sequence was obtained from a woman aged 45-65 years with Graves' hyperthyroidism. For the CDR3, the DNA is TGCGCCAGCAGCACGGGACAGGGACTCACAGATACGCAGTATTTT. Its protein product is CASSTGQGLTDTQYF.